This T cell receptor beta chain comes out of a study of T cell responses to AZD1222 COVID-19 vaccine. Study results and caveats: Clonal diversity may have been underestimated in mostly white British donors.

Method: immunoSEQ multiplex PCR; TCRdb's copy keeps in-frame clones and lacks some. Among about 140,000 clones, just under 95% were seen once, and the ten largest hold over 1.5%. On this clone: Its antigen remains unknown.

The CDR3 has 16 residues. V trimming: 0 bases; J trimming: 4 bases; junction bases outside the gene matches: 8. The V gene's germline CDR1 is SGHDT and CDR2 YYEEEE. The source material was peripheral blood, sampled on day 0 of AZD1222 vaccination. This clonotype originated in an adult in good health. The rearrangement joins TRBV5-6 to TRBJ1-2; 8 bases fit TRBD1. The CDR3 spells CASSLVGQGAPYGYTF. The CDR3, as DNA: TGTGCCAGCAGCTTGGTGGGTCAGGGGGCTCCCTATGGCTACACCTTC.